The 2 T cell receptor beta chains below all came from one sample that was sequenced in a study of T cell responses to AZD1222 COVID-19 vaccine. Data came from immunoSEQ multiplex PCR; TCRdb stores just in-frame clones and leaves some out. The table includes 150,000 to 200,000 clones, approximately 88% detected once. Sequencing used peripheral blood, obtained on day 0 of AZD1222 vaccination. The receptor source for this set is an adult in good health.

The V and J genes are TRBV28 and TRBJ1-2, with 7 bases that match TRBD1. The germline V gene has CDR1 MDHEN and CDR2 SYDVKM. J gave up 7 bases and V 3 bases, and 2 bases lay outside the gene matches. The CDR3 has 12 amino acids. The CDR3 sequence is CASSFRQGGYTF. CDR3 in DNA: TGTGCCAGCAGTTTCCGACAGGGTGGCTACACCTTC.

The V and J genes are TRBV24-1 and TRBJ2-5, with D perhaps matching TRBD1 or TRBD2 (5 bases each). There are 15 residues in the CDR3. Trimming stripped 4 bases from V and 1 base from J, with 12 bases between. Germline V gives CDR1 KGHDR, CDR2 SFDVKD. DNA of the CDR3: TGTGCCACCAGTGAGGGACGGACCACCCAAGAGACCCAGTACTTC. Its protein product is CATSEGRTTQETQYF.